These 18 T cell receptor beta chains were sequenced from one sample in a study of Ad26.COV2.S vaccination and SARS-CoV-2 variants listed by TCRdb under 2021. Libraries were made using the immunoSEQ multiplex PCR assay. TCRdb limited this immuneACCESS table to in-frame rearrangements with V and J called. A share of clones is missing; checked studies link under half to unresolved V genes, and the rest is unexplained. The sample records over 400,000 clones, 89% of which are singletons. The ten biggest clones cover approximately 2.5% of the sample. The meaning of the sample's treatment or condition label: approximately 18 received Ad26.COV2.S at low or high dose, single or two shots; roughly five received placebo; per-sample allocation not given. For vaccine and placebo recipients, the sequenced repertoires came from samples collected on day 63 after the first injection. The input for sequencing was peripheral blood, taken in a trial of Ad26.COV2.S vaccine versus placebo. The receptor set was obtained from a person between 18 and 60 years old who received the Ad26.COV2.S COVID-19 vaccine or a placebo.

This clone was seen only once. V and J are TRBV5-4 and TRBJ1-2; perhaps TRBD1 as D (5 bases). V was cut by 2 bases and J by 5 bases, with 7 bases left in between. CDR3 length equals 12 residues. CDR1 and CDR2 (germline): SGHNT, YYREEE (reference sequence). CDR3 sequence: CASSLTGYGYTF. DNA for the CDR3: TGTGCCAGCAGCTTAACAGGTTATGGCTACACCTTC.

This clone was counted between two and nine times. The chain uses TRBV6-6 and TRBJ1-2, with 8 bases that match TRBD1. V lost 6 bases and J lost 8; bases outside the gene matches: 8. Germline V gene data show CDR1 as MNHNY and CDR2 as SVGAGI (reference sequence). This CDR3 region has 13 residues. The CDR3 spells CASSLTGVGGYTF. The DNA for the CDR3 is TGTGCCAGCAGCTTGACAGGGGTAGGAGGCTACACCTTC.

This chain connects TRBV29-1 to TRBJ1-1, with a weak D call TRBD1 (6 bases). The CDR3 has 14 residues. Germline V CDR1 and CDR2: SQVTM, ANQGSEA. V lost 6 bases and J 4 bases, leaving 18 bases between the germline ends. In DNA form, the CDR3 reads TGCAGCGTGAAATGGGGGGGCATGAGCACTGAAGCTTTCTTT. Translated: CSVKWGGMSTEAFF.

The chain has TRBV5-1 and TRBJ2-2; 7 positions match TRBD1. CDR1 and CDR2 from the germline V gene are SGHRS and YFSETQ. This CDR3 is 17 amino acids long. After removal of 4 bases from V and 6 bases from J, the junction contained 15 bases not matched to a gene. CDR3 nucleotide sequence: TGCGCCAGCAGCCTAATCTCCGGGCAACAGGGGTCCGGGGAGCTGTTTTTT. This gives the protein CASSLISGQQGSGELFF.

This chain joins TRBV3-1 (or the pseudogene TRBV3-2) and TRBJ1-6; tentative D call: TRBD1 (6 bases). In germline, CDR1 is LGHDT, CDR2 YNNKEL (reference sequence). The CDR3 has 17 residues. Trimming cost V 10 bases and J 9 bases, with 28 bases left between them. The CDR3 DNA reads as TGTGCCACTTCAAGGACAGCCACTACCTTGGGCGGTTCACCCCTCCACTTT. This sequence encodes CATSRTATTLGGSPLHF.

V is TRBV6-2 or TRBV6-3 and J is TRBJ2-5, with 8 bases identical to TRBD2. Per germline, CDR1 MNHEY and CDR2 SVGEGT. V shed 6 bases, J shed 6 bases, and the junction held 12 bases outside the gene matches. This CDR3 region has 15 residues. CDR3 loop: CASSVPGLVRKTQYF. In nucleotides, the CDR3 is TGTGCCAGCAGCGTTCCGGGACTAGTAAGAAAGACCCAGTACTTC.

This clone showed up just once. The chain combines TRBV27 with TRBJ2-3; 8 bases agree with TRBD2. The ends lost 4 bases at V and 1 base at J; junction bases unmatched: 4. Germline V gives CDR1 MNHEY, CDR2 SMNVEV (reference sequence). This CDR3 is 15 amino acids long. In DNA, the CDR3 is TGTGCCAGCAGTTCTATTAGCGGGGGCACAGATACGCAGTATTTT. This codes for CASSSISGGTDTQYF.

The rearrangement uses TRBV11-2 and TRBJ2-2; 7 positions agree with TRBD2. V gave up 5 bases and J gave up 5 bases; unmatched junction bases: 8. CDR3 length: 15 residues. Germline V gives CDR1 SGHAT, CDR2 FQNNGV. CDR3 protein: CASSISWGGTGELFF. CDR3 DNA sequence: TGTGCCAGCAGCATCAGCTGGGGGGGGACCGGGGAGCTGTTTTTT.

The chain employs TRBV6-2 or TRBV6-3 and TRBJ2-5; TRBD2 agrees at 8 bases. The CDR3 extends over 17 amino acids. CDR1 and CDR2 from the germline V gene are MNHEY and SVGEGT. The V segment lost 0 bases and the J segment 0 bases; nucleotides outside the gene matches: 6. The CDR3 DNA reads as TGTGCCAGCAGTTACTCCCTGCTGCGGGGGGACCAAGAGACCCAGTACTTC. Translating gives CASSYSLLRGDQETQYF.

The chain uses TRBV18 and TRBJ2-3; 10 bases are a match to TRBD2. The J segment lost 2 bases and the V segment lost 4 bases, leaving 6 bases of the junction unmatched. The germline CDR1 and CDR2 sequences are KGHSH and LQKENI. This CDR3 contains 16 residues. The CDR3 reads CASSLLSGGTTDTQYF. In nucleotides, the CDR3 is TGTGCCAGCTCACTACTTAGCGGGGGGACCACAGATACGCAGTATTTT.

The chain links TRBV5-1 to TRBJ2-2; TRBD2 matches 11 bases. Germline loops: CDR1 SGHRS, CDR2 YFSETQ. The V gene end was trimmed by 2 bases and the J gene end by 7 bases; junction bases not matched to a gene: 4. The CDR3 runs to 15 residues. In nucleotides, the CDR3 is TGCGCCAGCAGCTTACTAGCGGGAGCACGCGGGGAGCTGTTTTTT. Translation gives CASSLLAGARGELFF.

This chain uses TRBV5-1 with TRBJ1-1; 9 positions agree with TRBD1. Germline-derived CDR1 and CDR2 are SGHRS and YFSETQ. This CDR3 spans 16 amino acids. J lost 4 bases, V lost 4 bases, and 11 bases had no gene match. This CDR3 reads CASSTAGTGFGTEAFF. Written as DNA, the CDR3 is TGCGCCAGCAGCACAGCCGGGACAGGGTTTGGCACTGAAGCTTTCTTT.

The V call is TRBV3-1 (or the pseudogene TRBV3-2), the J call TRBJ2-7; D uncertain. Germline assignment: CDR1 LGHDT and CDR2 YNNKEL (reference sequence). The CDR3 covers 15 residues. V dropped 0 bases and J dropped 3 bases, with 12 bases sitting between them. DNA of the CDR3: TGTGCCAGCAGCCAAGATCTGAAGCGTAGCTACGAGCAGTACGTC. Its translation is CASSQDLKRSYEQYV.

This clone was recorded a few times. CDR3 coding DNA: TGTGCCAGCAGTCCGAGACAGGGACATAATTCACCCCTCCACTTT. This codes for CASSPRQGHNSPLHF. The chain joins TRBV6-4 to TRBJ1-6; 7 bases fit TRBD1. The CDR3 totals 15 residues. Looked up from germline, CDR1 is MRHNA and CDR2 is SNTAGT. Germline trimming cut 5 bases from V and 5 bases from J; bases unmatched to any gene: 6.

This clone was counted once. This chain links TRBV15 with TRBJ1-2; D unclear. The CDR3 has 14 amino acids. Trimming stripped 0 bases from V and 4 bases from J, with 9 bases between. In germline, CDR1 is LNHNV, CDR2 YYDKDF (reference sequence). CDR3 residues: CATSRDQRSYGYTF. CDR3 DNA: TGTGCCACCAGCAGAGATCAACGGAGCTATGGCTACACCTTC.

The CDR3 sequence: CASSPRWRVYNEQFF. CDR3 DNA: TGTGCCAGCTCACCCCGTTGGCGGGTATACAATGAGCAGTTCTTC. This rearrangement joins TRBV18 to TRBJ2-1; perhaps TRBD2 as D (5 bases). Trimming left V 3 bases short and J 4 bases short, with 13 bases between. Germline V gene data show CDR1 as KGHSH and CDR2 as LQKENI. The CDR3 has 15 amino acids.

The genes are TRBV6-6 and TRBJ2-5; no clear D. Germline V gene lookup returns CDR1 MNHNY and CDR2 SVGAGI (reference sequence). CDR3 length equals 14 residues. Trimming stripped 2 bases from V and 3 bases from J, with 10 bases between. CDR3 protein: CASSYRVTEETQYF. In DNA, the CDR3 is TGTGCCAGCAGTTACCGAGTTACGGAAGAGACCCAGTACTTC.

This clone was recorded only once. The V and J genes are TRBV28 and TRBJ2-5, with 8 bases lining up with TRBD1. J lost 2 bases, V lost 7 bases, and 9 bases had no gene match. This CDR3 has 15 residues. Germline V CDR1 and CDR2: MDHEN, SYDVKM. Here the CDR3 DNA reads TGTGCCAGCAACAGGGGGAGCGCACGGCAAGAGACCCAGTACTTC. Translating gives CASNRGSARQETQYF.